The rows below give T cell receptor beta chains drawn from one sample of a study of blood T cell repertoires in COVID-19. Produced via immunoSEQ multiplex PCR; TCRdb's table is partial and in-frame only. The top ten clones hold 1.2% of a sample with over 200,000 clones, over 80% of them seen once. Sequencing was performed on PBMCs or T cells enriched from blood (not recorded which). The receptors originated from a human donor in a cohort exposed to, infected with or recovered from COVID-19 (not recorded which). The donor label of this sample is uncertain. Both conserved end residues are part of each CDR3. The order of the fields is clone size, D gene, J gene, V gene, CDR3 protein, CDR3 DNA. D genes are given only for firm matches. The size entry is marked missing in some rows and otherwise reads once, few, many or a size class.

abundance: .
d_gene: .
j_gene: TRBJ1-1
v_gene: TRBV28
CDR3aa: CASSLVGPDTEAFF
CDR3nt: TGTGCCAGCAGTTTAGTGGGGCCTGACACTGAAGCTTTCTTT

abundance: .
d_gene: TRBD1
j_gene: TRBJ2-5
v_gene: TRBV7-8
CDR3aa: CASSPRAGQGQETQYF
CDR3nt: TGTGCCAGCAGCCCCAGGGCGGGACAGGGACAAGAGACCCAGTACTTC

abundance: .
d_gene: TRBD2
j_gene: TRBJ2-2
v_gene: TRBV6-4
CDR3aa: CASRLAGATGELFF
CDR3nt: TGTGCCAGCCGACTAGCGGGGGCCACCGGGGAGCTGTTTTTT

abundance: .
d_gene: .
j_gene: TRBJ2-6
v_gene: TRBV6-5
CDR3aa: CASTVGTSGANVLTF
CDR3nt: TGTGCCAGCACCGTTGGCACCTCTGGGGCCAACGTCCTGACTTTC

abundance: .
d_gene: .
j_gene: TRBJ2-7
v_gene: TRBV19
CDR3aa: CASSPDTYYEQYF
CDR3nt: TGTGCCAGTAGTCCCGACACCTATTACGAGCAGTACTTC

abundance: .
d_gene: TRBD1
j_gene: TRBJ1-1
v_gene: TRBV20-1
CDR3aa: CSASGGYADRAPEAFF
CDR3nt: TGCAGTGCTAGTGGGGGTTACGCGGACAGGGCGCCTGAAGCTTTCTTT

abundance: .
d_gene: .
j_gene: TRBJ1-4
v_gene: TRBV7-9
CDR3aa: CASSLTGRTNEKLFF
CDR3nt: TGTGCCAGCAGCCTCACAGGGCGAACTAATGAAAAACTGTTTTTT

abundance: .
d_gene: .
j_gene: TRBJ1-1
v_gene: TRBV5-1
CDR3aa: CASSLTTGQEAFF
CDR3nt: TGCGCCAGCAGCTTGACTACTGGACAGGAAGCTTTCTTT

abundance: once
d_gene: .
j_gene: TRBJ2-5
v_gene: TRBV7-2
CDR3aa: CASSLVVRETQYF
CDR3nt: TGTGCCAGCAGCTTAGTGGTGCGGGAGACCCAGTACTTC

abundance: .
d_gene: TRBD1
j_gene: TRBJ1-5
v_gene: TRBV7-8
CDR3aa: CASSPRTGDQPQHF
CDR3nt: TGTGCCAGCAGCCCGAGGACAGGGGATCAGCCCCAGCATTTT

abundance: .
d_gene: TRBD1
j_gene: TRBJ2-3
v_gene: TRBV19
CDR3aa: CASSMGQGTGDTQYF
CDR3nt: TGTGCCAGTAGTATGGGACAGGGGACGGGAGATACGCAGTATTTT

abundance: .
d_gene: .
j_gene: TRBJ1-2
v_gene: TRBV13
CDR3aa: CASSLGQSVGYTF
CDR3nt: TGTGCCAGCAGCTTAGGACAGTCGGTCGGCTACACCTTC

abundance: once
d_gene: TRBD2
j_gene: TRBJ2-7
v_gene: TRBV18
CDR3aa: CASSLGTSGGKSYEQYF
CDR3nt: TGTGCCAGCTCGCTGGGGACTAGCGGGGGTAAATCCTACGAGCAGTACTTC

abundance: .
d_gene: .
j_gene: TRBJ2-2
v_gene: TRBV3-1/TRBV3-2
CDR3aa: CASSQEGNRDTGELFF
CDR3nt: TGTGCCAGCAGCCAAGAGGGGAACAGGGACACCGGGGAGCTGTTTTTT

abundance: .
d_gene: .
j_gene: TRBJ2-5
v_gene: TRBV11-1
CDR3aa: CASSAEGETQYF
CDR3nt: TGTGCCAGCAGCGCGGAAGGAGAGACCCAGTACTTC

abundance: .
d_gene: TRBD1
j_gene: TRBJ2-7
v_gene: TRBV24-1
CDR3aa: CATSERDRPAYEQYF
CDR3nt: TGTGCCACCAGTGAGAGGGACAGGCCAGCCTACGAGCAGTACTTC

abundance: .
d_gene: .
j_gene: TRBJ1-1
v_gene: TRBV11-2
CDR3aa: CASSLDGLGGRTEAFF
CDR3nt: TGTGCCAGCAGCTTAGACGGTTTGGGGGGTAGGACTGAAGCTTTCTTT

abundance: .
d_gene: .
j_gene: TRBJ1-2
v_gene: TRBV27
CDR3aa: CASSFRHPHGYTF
CDR3nt: TGTGCCAGCAGTTTCAGGCACCCGCATGGCTACACCTTC

abundance: .
d_gene: TRBD1
j_gene: TRBJ1-6
v_gene: TRBV5-6
CDR3aa: CASSVGTGIMSPLHF
CDR3nt: TGTGCCAGCAGCGTAGGGACAGGGATTATGTCACCCCTCCACTTT

abundance: .
d_gene: TRBD2
j_gene: TRBJ2-5
v_gene: TRBV14
CDR3aa: CASSQGLLAGGQETQYF
CDR3nt: TGTGCCAGCAGCCAAGGGTTGCTAGCGGGGGGACAAGAGACCCAGTACTTC

abundance: .
d_gene: .
j_gene: TRBJ1-3
v_gene: TRBV7-2
CDR3aa: CASSLAYEQGPRNTIYF
CDR3nt: TGTGCCAGCAGCTTAGCGTACGAACAGGGCCCCAGAAACACCATATATTTT

abundance: .
d_gene: TRBD1
j_gene: TRBJ1-2
v_gene: TRBV11-2
CDR3aa: CASSYGTGGEVGYTF
CDR3nt: TGTGCCAGCAGCTATGGGACAGGGGGCGAGGTTGGCTACACCTTC

abundance: once
d_gene: .
j_gene: TRBJ2-7
v_gene: TRBV19
CDR3aa: CASSIALAGYEQYF
CDR3nt: TGTGCCAGTAGTATAGCCCTAGCCGGGTACGAGCAGTACTTC

abundance: .
d_gene: .
j_gene: TRBJ1-3
v_gene: TRBV12-3/TRBV12-4
CDR3aa: CASNLGGGNTIYF
CDR3nt: TGTGCCAGCAATCTCGGGGGAGGAAACACCATATATTTT

abundance: .
d_gene: .
j_gene: TRBJ1-6
v_gene: TRBV19
CDR3aa: CASSTSSDSPLHF
CDR3nt: TGTGCCAGTAGTACATCGTCAGATTCACCCCTCCACTTT

abundance: .
d_gene: .
j_gene: TRBJ1-2
v_gene: TRBV9
CDR3aa: CASSVAFSTGQGLYGYTF
CDR3nt: TGTGCCAGCAGCGTAGCTTTTTCGACAGGCCAAGGGCTCTATGGCTACACCTTC

abundance: .
d_gene: .
j_gene: TRBJ1-1
v_gene: TRBV4-1
CDR3aa: CASSQDNRRRDIGDTEAFF
CDR3nt: TGCGCCAGCAGCCAAGATAATAGACGCAGGGACATCGGGGACACTGAAGCTTTCTTT

abundance: .
d_gene: TRBD1
j_gene: TRBJ2-7
v_gene: TRBV5-1
CDR3aa: CASSPGTGEDEQYF
CDR3nt: TGCGCCAGCAGCCCGGGGACAGGGGAGGACGAGCAGTACTTC

abundance: .
d_gene: TRBD1
j_gene: TRBJ2-5
v_gene: TRBV30
CDR3aa: CAWNDRGRWQETQYF
CDR3nt: TGTGCCTGGAATGACAGGGGGCGCTGGCAAGAGACCCAGTACTTC

abundance: .
d_gene: .
j_gene: TRBJ2-3
v_gene: TRBV2
CDR3aa: CASSDAPAVGPHNTDTQYF
CDR3nt: TGTGCCAGCAGTGACGCTCCCGCCGTGGGGCCCCACAACACAGATACGCAGTATTTT

abundance: .
d_gene: TRBD2
j_gene: TRBJ2-3
v_gene: TRBV5-1
CDR3aa: CASSIIGLGQDTQYF
CDR3nt: TGCGCCAGCAGCATTATAGGACTAGGGCAGGATACGCAGTATTTT

abundance: .
d_gene: .
j_gene: TRBJ1-6
v_gene: TRBV19
CDR3aa: CATSAVEGDRSPLHF
CDR3nt: TGTGCCACCTCTGCGGTCGAAGGGGATCGATCACCCCTCCACTTT

abundance: .
d_gene: .
j_gene: TRBJ1-5
v_gene: TRBV5-5
CDR3aa: CASSPGGGLNQPQHF
CDR3nt: TGTGCCAGCAGCCCTGGGGGCGGGTTAAATCAGCCCCAGCATTTT

abundance: .
d_gene: TRBD1
j_gene: TRBJ2-7
v_gene: TRBV6-5
CDR3aa: CASSYSPGRGLDEQYF
CDR3nt: TGTGCCAGCAGTTACTCCCCGGGCAGGGGGCTCGACGAGCAGTACTTC

abundance: .
d_gene: TRBD1
j_gene: TRBJ1-5
v_gene: TRBV12-3/TRBV12-4
CDR3aa: CASSSTGDQPQHF
CDR3nt: TGTGCCAGCAGTTCGACAGGGGATCAGCCCCAGCATTTT

abundance: .
d_gene: .
j_gene: TRBJ1-2
v_gene: TRBV4-1
CDR3aa: CASSQGQRNTF
CDR3nt: TGCGCCAGCAGCCAAGGGCAGCGAAACACCTTC

abundance: .
d_gene: .
j_gene: TRBJ1-6
v_gene: TRBV5-6
CDR3aa: CASSLAGDNSPLHF
CDR3nt: TGTGCCAGCAGCTTGGCAGGGGACAATTCACCCCTCCACTTT

abundance: .
d_gene: TRBD1
j_gene: TRBJ1-2
v_gene: TRBV30
CDR3aa: CAWSAGTGAVSFPLF
CDR3nt: TGTGCCTGGAGTGCTGGGACAGGGGCCGTAAGTTTTCCCCTCTTC

abundance: .
d_gene: TRBD1
j_gene: TRBJ2-3
v_gene: TRBV18
CDR3aa: CASSPLQGASTDTQYF
CDR3nt: TGTGCCAGCTCACCCCTACAGGGGGCAAGCACAGATACGCAGTATTTT

abundance: .
d_gene: .
j_gene: TRBJ1-4
v_gene: TRBV19
CDR3aa: CASSFQGAGEKLFF
CDR3nt: TGTGCCAGTAGTTTCCAGGGAGCGGGAGAAAAACTGTTTTTT

abundance: .
d_gene: .
j_gene: TRBJ1-1
v_gene: TRBV4-3
CDR3aa: CASSRSARDTEAFF
CDR3nt: TGCGCCAGCAGCCGGTCCGCGCGGGACACTGAAGCTTTCTTT

abundance: .
d_gene: .
j_gene: TRBJ1-4
v_gene: TRBV7-2
CDR3aa: CASSFEQRSTNEKLFF
CDR3nt: TGTGCCAGCAGCTTCGAACAACGCTCAACTAATGAAAAACTGTTTTTT

abundance: .
d_gene: TRBD2
j_gene: TRBJ2-3
v_gene: TRBV7-9
CDR3aa: CASSASGGAADTQYF
CDR3nt: TGTGCCAGCAGCGCTAGCGGGGGGGCCGCAGATACGCAGTATTTT

abundance: .
d_gene: .
j_gene: TRBJ2-2
v_gene: TRBV6-5
CDR3aa: CASSYFGETGELFF
CDR3nt: TGTGCCAGCAGTTACTTCGGGGAAACCGGGGAGCTGTTTTTT

abundance: .
d_gene: .
j_gene: TRBJ1-2
v_gene: TRBV18
CDR3aa: CASSPNSGERGYTF
CDR3nt: TGTGCCAGCTCACCAAACTCAGGGGAACGTGGCTACACCTTC

abundance: .
d_gene: .
j_gene: TRBJ2-4
v_gene: TRBV6-2/TRBV6-3
CDR3aa: CASSYSESGTNIQYF
CDR3nt: TGTGCCAGCAGTTACTCGGAAAGCGGTACAAACATTCAGTACTTC

abundance: once
d_gene: .
j_gene: TRBJ1-4
v_gene: TRBV29-1
CDR3aa: CSVAVRATNEKLFF
CDR3nt: TGCAGCGTTGCAGTCAGGGCGACTAATGAAAAACTGTTTTTT

abundance: .
d_gene: .
j_gene: TRBJ1-2
v_gene: TRBV6-1
CDR3aa: CASSEPRSREINYGYTF
CDR3nt: TGTGCCAGCAGTGAGCCACGGTCACGGGAGATTAACTATGGCTACACCTTC

abundance: .
d_gene: .
j_gene: TRBJ2-7
v_gene: TRBV3-1/TRBV3-2
CDR3aa: CASSQERVGGGEQYF
CDR3nt: TGTGCCAGCAGCCAAGAAAGGGTAGGAGGTGGCGAGCAGTACTTC

abundance: .
d_gene: TRBD2
j_gene: TRBJ2-3
v_gene: TRBV4-1
CDR3aa: CASSQVGGTTDTQYF
CDR3nt: TGCGCCAGCAGCCAAGTGGGGGGGACGACAGATACGCAGTATTTT

abundance: .
d_gene: .
j_gene: TRBJ1-1
v_gene: TRBV7-9
CDR3aa: CASSLSRSLNTEAFF
CDR3nt: TGTGCCAGCAGCTTATCGAGGTCCTTGAACACTGAAGCTTTCTTT

abundance: .
d_gene: TRBD2
j_gene: TRBJ2-3
v_gene: TRBV7-6
CDR3aa: CASSLSAGGRTDTQYF
CDR3nt: TGTGCCAGCAGCTTATCGGCGGGGGGCCGCACAGATACGCAGTATTTT

abundance: few
d_gene: .
j_gene: TRBJ1-1
v_gene: TRBV3-1/TRBV3-2
CDR3aa: CASSQGDWAFF
CDR3nt: TGTGCCAGCAGCCAAGGGGACTGGGCTTTCTTT

abundance: once
d_gene: .
j_gene: TRBJ1-1
v_gene: TRBV30
CDR3aa: CAWTIFRTEAEAFF
CDR3nt: TGTGCCTGGACTATCTTTAGGACTGAGGCTGAAGCTTTCTTT

abundance: .
d_gene: .
j_gene: TRBJ1-3
v_gene: TRBV27
CDR3aa: CASSLSFPLGSSGNTIYF
CDR3nt: TGTGCCAGCAGTTTATCGTTCCCCCTCGGGAGCTCTGGAAACACCATATATTTT